A selection of T cell receptor beta chains follows, all from one sample in a study of vaccination and CD4 T cells after COVID-19. TCRdb re-analysed the PCR reads in MiXCR, keeping a single row per CDR3 protein. The sample records 3,600 or so distinct CDR3 sequences, over 35% being singletons. The antigens these receptors bind are not known. Sequenced: CD4+ T cells from blood, cultured in vitro. The source is a human donor who had recovered from COVID-19. Each CDR3 is given without its conserved first and last residue.

TRBJ2-2,TRBV11-1,ASSLFARNTGELF
TRBJ1-1,TRBV12-3/TRBV12-4,ASSLRMNTEAF
TRBJ2-1,TRBV20-1,SADRANEQF
TRBJ1-1,TRBV5-1,ASSLASRGTEAF
TRBJ1-1,TRBV20-1,SASTENGEAF
TRBJ1-5,TRBV27,ASSALDIGFSNQPQH
TRBJ2-4,TRBV27,ASRSGGVNIQY
TRBJ2-1,TRBV6-1,ASSALGTASYNEQF
TRBJ1-2,TRBV6-5,ASSYGTWGGGYT
TRBJ1-6,TRBV30,AWSVSQSSYNSPLH
TRBJ1-5,TRBV18,ASSPSGSNQPQH
TRBJ1-3,TRBV20-1,SAMGNGGYSGNTIY
TRBJ2-2,TRBV7-9,ASFTQEGNTGELF
TRBJ2-4,TRBV30,AWSVLGVSGIQY
TRBJ2-7,TRBV6-2/TRBV6-3,ASSPSSYEQY
TRBJ1-5,TRBV6-1,ASNQAFNQPQH
TRBJ1-1,TRBV29-1,SVKLGTGKAF
TRBJ2-1,TRBV20-1,SAPTSGGAGEQF
TRBJ2-3,TRBV20-1,SALGQGGADTQY
TRBJ1-1,TRBV11-2,ASSLHRDVTEAF
TRBJ1-2,TRBV6-1,ASSRAGGTTYGYT
TRBJ2-1,TRBV10-3,ASCQVSDNEQF
TRBJ1-2,TRBV12-3/TRBV12-4,ASSPGTGYT
TRBJ1-5,TRBV5-3,ARSQRQGRSNQPQH
TRBJ1-1,TRBV2,ASSETPGAGTEAF
TRBJ1-6,TRBV30,AWSADSRRGRSPLH
TRBJ1-3,TRBV24-1,ATSGGDRSSGNTIY
TRBJ1-2,TRBV29-1,SVSSGTGKSNYGYT
TRBJ1-2,TRBV4-1,ASSQDQGGLGYT
TRBJ2-2,TRBV12-3/TRBV12-4,ASSPTFTGELF
TRBJ2-5,TRBV2,ASRTTSGAETQY
TRBJ2-1,TRBV20-1,SARSPAPAGEQF
TRBJ1-5,TRBV6-1,ASRGGQLNQPQH
TRBJ2-7,TRBV3-1,ASSLAGTGGYEQY
TRBJ1-1,TRBV30,AWSPGQGITEAF
TRBJ2-5,TRBV10-3,AISGGLQETQY
TRBJ1-5,TRBV9,ASSVGTGTNQPQH
TRBJ2-7,TRBV2,ASSGLGGLEQY
TRBJ2-1,TRBV11-2,ASSLGAGGRHEQF
TRBJ2-1,TRBV7-9,ASSLTSGGEQF
TRBJ1-2,TRBV6-5,ASSYYGPHNYGYT
TRBJ1-1,TRBV12-5,ASNSGSYTEAF
TRBJ1-1,TRBV12-3/TRBV12-4,ASSSRGETEAF
TRBJ2-7,TRBV6-2/TRBV6-3,ASSRQTGGRTTYEQY
TRBJ2-7,TRBV12-3/TRBV12-4,ASSPGATYEQY